The 31 T cell receptor beta chains listed next were all sequenced from one sample in a study of shared clonotypes between healthy human individuals. Assay: immunoSEQ multiplex PCR; the TCRdb copy retains only in-frame clones and omits some. This sample has over a million clones, with around 95% found just once. Sequenced input: naive CD4+ T cells sorted from blood. The subset here: CD45RA+ positively selected. The receptor set was obtained from a young man in good health.

In the case of this clone: Other DNA sequences of this sample code for an identical CDR3. The chain carries TRBV18 and TRBJ2-3; a weak D match, TRBD2 (6 bases). V was trimmed by 3 bases and J by 2 bases, leaving 9 bases between them. CDR1 KGHSH and CDR2 LQKENI come from the germline V gene. The CDR3 runs 14 residues. This CDR3 is CASSPGLHTDTQYF. Here the CDR3 DNA reads TGTGCCAGCTCACCTGGACTACACACAGATACGCAGTATTTT.

The V gene is TRBV9, the J gene TRBJ1-1; D is possibly TRBD1 (5 bases). CDR1 is SGDLS, CDR2 YYNGEE, per germline. Deletions cut 3 bases from V and 4 bases from J, with 13 bases between. The CDR3 is made up of 14 amino acids. CDR3: CASSAIGQATEAFF. For the CDR3, the DNA is TGTGCCAGCAGCGCAATCGGACAAGCCACTGAAGCTTTCTTT.

The rearrangement uses TRBV6-1 and TRBJ2-7, with a weak D call TRBD1 (5 bases). Germline V gene sequence: CDR1 MNHNS, CDR2 SASEGT. Trimming stripped 2 bases from V and 0 bases from J, with 11 bases between. The CDR3 has 15 residues. CDR3 DNA: TGTGCCAGCAGTGAACGCGGACACTCCTCCTACGAGCAGTACTTC. It specifies CASSERGHSSYEQYF.

The chain joins TRBV4-3 to TRBJ2-3; TRBD2 agrees at 11 bases. CDR3 length: 19 amino acids. Trimming at V came to 4 bases and at J to 2 bases, leaving 14 bases not matched to a gene. The germline V gene has CDR1 LGHNA and CDR2 YSLEER. The CDR3 loop is CASSPRLAGLPSFTDTQYF. The DNA for the CDR3 is TGCGCCAGCAGCCCGCGACTAGCGGGACTACCTTCCTTCACAGATACGCAGTATTTT.

V gene TRBV2 combines with J gene TRBJ2-1; D is possibly TRBD2 (6 bases). The CDR3 is made up of 14 amino acids. Between the trimmed V and J ends, which lost 2 bases and 4 bases, there was a span of 9 bases. Germline assignment: CDR1 SNHLY and CDR2 FYNNEI. CDR3 sequence reads: CASSETSYYNEQFF. The CDR3 DNA reads as TGTGCCAGCAGTGAAACTAGCTATTACAATGAGCAGTTCTTC.

Notes on this clone: Within the sample, other DNA sequences also encode this same CDR3. The chain joins TRBV18 to TRBJ2-5; D is uncertain. Per the germline V gene, CDR1 is KGHSH and CDR2 is LQKENI. V was pared by 4 bases and J by 2 bases, with 5 bases between. The CDR3 spans 12 residues. Here the CDR3 reads CASSQQQETQYF. The CDR3 region has the DNA TGTGCCAGCTCACAACAACAAGAGACCCAGTACTTC.

As DNA, the CDR3 is TGCAGTGCCCCGGGACAGGAAAAACTGTTTTTT. The encoded protein is CSAPGQEKLFF. The V and J genes are TRBV20-1 and TRBJ1-4, with 7 positions matching TRBD1. The CDR3 length is 11 residues. V lost 6 bases, J lost 8 bases, and 3 bases stayed unmatched. Germline assignment: CDR1 DFQATT and CDR2 SNEGSKA (reference sequence).

The chain joins TRBV7-2 to TRBJ2-2; possible D gene TRBD2, 7 bases. V gave up 5 bases and J gave up 5 bases, with 18 bases separating them. Per germline, CDR1 SGHTA and CDR2 FQGNSA. The CDR3 spans 16 residues. CDR3 loop: CASSKDRGAYTGELFF. The CDR3, as DNA: TGTGCCAGCAGCAAGGACCGGGGGGCTTATACCGGGGAGCTGTTTTTT.

This chain uses TRBV4-1 with TRBJ2-2; D is possibly TRBD1 or TRBD2 (5 bases each). The CDR3 length is 15 residues. V was shortened by 1 base and J by 6 bases, with 12 bases between the two germline ends. CDR1 is MGHRA, CDR2 YSYEKL, per germline. CDR3 coding DNA: TGCGCCAGCAGCCAAGGAGGGGTATCTTCCGGGGAGCTGTTTTTT. Translating gives CASSQGGVSSGELFF.

The chain employs TRBV18 and TRBJ1-1; TRBD1 might be the D (5 bases). Germline CDR1 KGHSH, CDR2 LQKENI. The germline V and J ends were trimmed by 4 bases and 0 bases, with 12 bases remaining between them. This CDR3 has 15 residues. The CDR3 loop is CASSQGQLMNTEAFF. As DNA, the CDR3 is TGTGCCAGCTCACAGGGGCAGTTGATGAACACTGAAGCTTTCTTT.

The V gene is TRBV28, the J gene TRBJ1-5; no clear D gene. The ends were cut back, 8 bases at V and 7 bases at J, with 6 bases in the middle. Per the germline V gene, CDR1 is MDHEN and CDR2 is SYDVKM. CDR3 size: 10 residues. CDR3 sequence: CASGHQPQHF. Written as DNA, the CDR3 is TGTGCCAGCGGCCACCAGCCCCAGCATTTT.

The chain links TRBV28 to TRBJ1-3, with TRBD1 identical over 7 bases. This CDR3 comprises 14 residues. Germline V lookup: CDR1 MDHEN, CDR2 SYDVKM. V was pared by 4 bases and J by 7 bases, with 7 bases of the junction left unmatched. The CDR3 sequence is CASSSTGLRNTIYF. Here the CDR3 DNA reads TGTGCCAGCAGTTCGACAGGGTTAAGGAACACCATATATTTT.

The chain couples TRBV5-6 to TRBJ1-5, with TRBD1 identical over 9 bases. V was pared by 1 base and J by 4 bases, with 6 bases of the junction left unmatched. Germline V gene sequence: CDR1 SGHDT, CDR2 YYEEEE. This CDR3 is 16 amino acids long. The CDR3 DNA reads as TGTGCCAGCAGCTTGAATAGGGGACAGGGTAATCAGCCCCAGCATTTT. Its protein is CASSLNRGQGNQPQHF.

V gene TRBV11-2 combines with J gene TRBJ2-5; TRBD1 agrees at 7 bases. Germline loops: CDR1 SGHAT, CDR2 FQNNGV. The CDR3 runs 14 residues. The junction had 7 bases not matched to a gene; V was cut back by 6 bases and J by 3 bases. The DNA for the CDR3 is TGTGCCAGCAGGAAACAGGGGTCTGAAGAGACCCAGTACTTC. Translating gives CASRKQGSEETQYF.

The J gene is TRBJ2-1, the V gene TRBV25-1; weak D call: TRBD2 (5 bases). Germline values: CDR1 MGHDK, CDR2 SYGVNS. V was pared by 5 bases and J by 8 bases, with 13 bases between. The length of the CDR3 is 13 residues. The CDR3 DNA sequence: TGTGCCAGCAGTTTGGCGGGTTTTCATGAGCAGTTCTTC. Encoded protein: CASSLAGFHEQFF.

This clone was observed a single time. V is TRBV11-1 and J is TRBJ2-7, with TRBD1 matching 8 bases. The junction had 6 bases not matched to a gene; V was cut back by 5 bases and J by 6 bases. This CDR3 has 13 residues. Germline CDR1 SGHAT, CDR2 FQDESV (reference sequence). In DNA form, the CDR3 reads TGTGCCAGCAGCATCATACAGGGGGGCGAGCAGTACTTC. It yields the protein CASSIIQGGEQYF.

The chain has TRBV7-2 and TRBJ2-5, with 8 bases fitting TRBD2. V lost 5 bases, J lost 5 bases, and 13 bases stayed unmatched. Germline CDR1 SGHTA, CDR2 FQGNSA. The CDR3 loop spans 16 amino acids. This CDR3 is CASSRDLGTGGETQYF. In nucleotides, the CDR3 is TGTGCCAGCAGCCGCGACTTGGGGACGGGAGGGGAGACCCAGTACTTC.

This clone was counted a single time. The chain links TRBV2 to TRBJ2-1; 9 bases map to TRBD2. The germline V gene encodes CDR1 SNHLY and CDR2 FYNNEI. This CDR3 region has 16 residues. The V segment lost 3 bases and the J segment 7 bases; nucleotides outside the gene matches: 10. The CDR3 sequence is CASSDITLAGQNEQFF. CDR3 DNA sequence: TGTGCCAGCAGTGATATAACACTAGCGGGTCAAAATGAGCAGTTCTTC. Complete variable domain (other parts from reference TRBV2 and TRBJ2-1): EPEVTQTPSHQVTQMGQEVILRCVPISNHLYFYWYRQILGQKVEFLVSFYNNEISEKSEIFDDQFSVERPDGSNFTLKIRSTKLEDSAMYFCASSDITLAGQNEQFFGPGTRLTVL.

V gene TRBV4-1 combines with J gene TRBJ1-4; D call uncertain. CDR1 is MGHRA, CDR2 YSYEKL, per germline. V was trimmed by 1 base and J by 4 bases, leaving 1 base between them. The CDR3 spans 12 residues. The CDR3 loop is CASSQVNEKLFF. CDR3 nucleotides: TGCGCCAGCAGCCAAGTTAATGAAAAACTGTTTTTT.

The rearrangement links TRBV6-4 to TRBJ2-7, with a weak D call TRBD1 (6 bases). V was trimmed by 5 bases and J by 0 bases, leaving 14 bases between them. CDR1 and CDR2 from the germline V gene are MRHNA and SNTAGT. The length of the CDR3 is 15 residues. CDR3 protein: CASSWGQSSSYEQYF. CDR3 coding DNA: TGTGCCAGCAGTTGGGGACAATCGAGCTCCTACGAGCAGTACTTC.

The chain joins TRBV7-8 to TRBJ2-1; D unclear. Deletions cut 5 bases from V and 0 bases from J, with 17 bases between. The CDR3 is 17 amino acids. The germline V gene has CDR1 SGHVS and CDR2 FQNEAQ. The CDR3 DNA reads TGTGCCAGCAGCCTCCCCTGGTCGGTCAGCTCCTACAATGAGCAGTTCTTC. It yields the protein CASSLPWSVSSYNEQFF.

The chain joins TRBV7-3 to TRBJ1-1; a weak D match, TRBD1 (5 bases). Germline V CDR1 and CDR2: SGHTA, FQGTGA. The V and J ends lost 4 bases and 1 base respectively, with 10 bases between them. This CDR3 is 14 amino acids long. DNA for the CDR3: TGTGCCAGCAGCTCCCAGGGAAGGAACACTGAAGCTTTCTTT. It encodes CASSSQGRNTEAFF.

As for this clone: This CDR3 is also generated by other DNA sequences in the sample. This rearrangement joins TRBV7-2 to TRBJ2-3; 8 bases match TRBD1. This CDR3 is 14 amino acids long. Per the germline V gene, CDR1 is SGHTA and CDR2 is FQGNSA. V lost 1 base to trimming and J lost 4 bases; unmatched junction nucleotides: 1. The CDR3 DNA sequence: TGTGCCAGCAGCTTAGTACAGGGGGCAGATACGCAGTATTTT. Protein product: CASSLVQGADTQYF.

This chain uses TRBV5-1 with TRBJ2-7, with 7 bases fitting TRBD2. CDR1 and CDR2 from the germline V gene are SGHRS and YFSETQ. V lost 4 bases to trimming and J lost 2 bases; unmatched junction nucleotides: 9. The CDR3 has 15 residues. CDR3 bases: TGCGCCAGCAGCCCCTCCCCGGGAGGTACCTACGAGCAGTACTTC. Amino acids: CASSPSPGGTYEQYF. Supplemented by reference TRBV5-1 and TRBJ2-7, the full variable domain reads KAGVTQTPRYLIKTRGQQVTLSCSPISGHRSVSWYQQTPGQGLQFLFEYFSETQRNKGNFPGRFSGRQFSNSRSEMNVSTLELGDSALYLCASSPSPGGTYEQYFGPGTRLTVT.

The chain carries TRBV6-1 and TRBJ1-5, with D possibly matching TRBD1 (5 bases). This CDR3 has 14 residues. V was clipped by 6 bases and J by 10 bases, with 19 bases between them. The germline V gene has CDR1 MNHNS and CDR2 SASEGT. The CDR3 here is CASSPQGLFVPQHF. The CDR3 nucleotides read TGTGCCAGCAGCCCGCAGGGTCTATTTGTTCCCCAGCATTTT.

This rearrangement joins TRBV21-1 to TRBJ2-3; the table's D call of TRBD1 was not tested on the DNA. TRBV21-1 counts as a pseudogene. The CDR3 runs 14 residues. The CDR3 bases are TGTGCCAGCAGCTCCAGTGGTCTCACAGATACGCAGTATTTT. As protein: CASSSSGLTDTQYF.

Points on this clone: At the DNA level, this CDR3 is encoded by other sequences in the same sample as well. CDR3 nucleotides: TGTGCCAGCAGTTTGGGGGGGCTTGGAGAGCTGTTTTTT. This encodes CASSLGGLGELFF. J is TRBJ2-2 and V is TRBV27; TRBD2 is a possible D gene (7 bases). V lost 3 bases, J lost 11 bases, and 13 bases lay in between. CDR1 MNHEY and CDR2 SMNVEV come from the germline V gene (reference sequence). This CDR3 region has 13 residues.

The CDR3 DNA reads TGCGCCAGCAGCTTGGCCGGGGTTAGGGACAGGGAAGCTTTCTTT. It translates to CASSLAGVRDREAFF. The chain couples TRBV5-1 to TRBJ1-1, with TRBD1 matching 8 bases. Unmatched junction bases numbered 9, after V lost 0 bases and J lost 8 bases. The germline V gene has CDR1 SGHRS and CDR2 YFSETQ. The CDR3 covers 15 residues. The full variable domain, its missing parts supplied by reference TRBV5-1 and TRBJ1-1, is KAGVTQTPRYLIKTRGQQVTLSCSPISGHRSVSWYQQTPGQGLQFLFEYFSETQRNKGNFPGRFSGRQFSNSRSEMNVSTLELGDSALYLCASSLAGVRDREAFFGQGTRLTVV.

The CDR3 protein is CASSLPGVLVNEQFF. The CDR3 DNA follows: TGTGCCAGCAGTTTACCAGGGGTATTGGTCAATGAGCAGTTCTTC. V and J are TRBV27 and TRBJ2-1; maybe TRBD1 (6 bases). Trimming left V 2 bases short and J 6 bases short, with 14 bases between. CDR1 is MNHEY, CDR2 SMNVEV, per germline (reference sequence). The CDR3 spans 15 residues.

The gene calls are TRBV27 and TRBJ2-6; TRBD2 agrees at 8 bases. The CDR3 is 17 amino acids. Germline trimming cut 3 bases from V and 2 bases from J; bases unmatched to any gene: 6. CDR1 and CDR2 (germline): MNHEY, SMNVEV (reference sequence). As DNA, the CDR3 is TGTGCCAGCAGTTTTACGACTAGCGCCCCTGGGGCCAACGTCCTGACTTTC. The encoded protein is CASSFTTSAPGANVLTF.

The gene calls are TRBV19 and TRBJ2-5, with 7 bases fitting TRBD2. This CDR3 has 15 amino acids. V trimming: 3 bases; J trimming: 1 base; junction bases outside the gene matches: 5. The germline CDR1 and CDR2 sequences are LNHDA and SQIVND (reference sequence). CDR3 coding DNA: TGTGCCAGTAGTATTGGCGGGAGTCTCCAAGAGACCCAGTACTTC. Protein product: CASSIGGSLQETQYF.